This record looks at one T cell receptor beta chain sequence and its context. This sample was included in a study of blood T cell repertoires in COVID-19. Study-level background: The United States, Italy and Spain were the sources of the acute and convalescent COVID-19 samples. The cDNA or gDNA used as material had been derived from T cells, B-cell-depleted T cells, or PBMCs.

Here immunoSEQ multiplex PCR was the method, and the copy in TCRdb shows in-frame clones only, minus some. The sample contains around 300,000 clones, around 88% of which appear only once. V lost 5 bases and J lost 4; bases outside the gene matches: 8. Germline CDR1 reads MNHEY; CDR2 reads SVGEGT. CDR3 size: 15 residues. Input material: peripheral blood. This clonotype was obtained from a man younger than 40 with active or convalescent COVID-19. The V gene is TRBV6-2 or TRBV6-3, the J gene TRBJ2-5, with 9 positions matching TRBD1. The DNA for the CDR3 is TGTGCCAGCAGTCATCCGGGACAGGGTTTAGAGACCCAGTACTTC. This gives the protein CASSHPGQGLETQYF.